This entry is about one TCR beta chain. In its sample, this clonotype was seen many times. No antigen is known for it. No per-base quality is available; no much larger clone lies one base away. Libraries came from 5' RACE. TCRdb shows the sequencer as Illumina MiSeq. During library preparation, unique molecular identifiers were attached to individual cDNA molecules so that TCRs could be counted quantitatively and reproducibly. The study's own analysis went as follows. A median of around 100,000 TCRs per sample was observed, with a range of about 23,224 to 690,600. The Decombinator software suite was used to annotate V, J and CDR3 in the TCR reads. To make PS versus PT1 abundance plots, every sample was subsampled to the same number of TCRs (28,000). TCRs were defined as expanded if absent before sensitization and observed at least eight times at the 2-week time point. Clones were called with MiXCR by TCRdb after fastp trimmed the public reads at Q25, and only in-frame beta chains were retained. Every entry covers one CDR3 protein and lists the most common genes and DNA from its rows. The V and J calls follow TCRdb's processing rather than the paper's. In all, the sample holds 110,000 to 150,000 distinct CDR3 sequences, and roughly 4.1% of those were seen once. Under 1.5% of the sample is held by the ten biggest clonotypes.

The data derive from a study of human T cells and chemical hapten exposure (dated by TCRdb to about 2021). About the full investigation: Libraries were combined into a pool for sequencing, and differences in TCR yield between samples came mainly from small differences in library volumes within the pool. This study followed changes in the peripheral blood TCR repertoire in vivo during primary and secondary sensitization of alopecia patients to the hapten diphenylcyclopropenone (DPC). Each blood RNA sample was used to sequence both TCR alpha and TCR beta chains.

Here is what the overall study found, with its caveats: DPC sensitization did not change the number of TCRs with a frequency above 1 in 1000, and there was no evidence of changes in global repertoire structure. After repeated subsampling, the strength of the expansion versus patch-test correlation and the threshold at which it became significant changed.

The cysteine opens and the phenylalanine closes a CDR3 of 15 amino acids. Of the read, only the CDR3 DNA is kept; its 45 bases are in frame from base 1. The trim is 5 bases for V and 3 bases for J, with a gap of 14 bases between the germline ends. CDR1 and CDR2 were assigned from the germline V gene (reference sequence) as SEHNR and FQNEAQ. Total RNA was extracted from unfractionated whole blood collected in Tempus Blood RNA tubes. As TCR sequencing controls, five or six healthy volunteers were used, with blood taken at day 0, 2 weeks and 6 weeks. The V and J genes are TRBV7-9 and TRBJ1-5; TRBD1 is a possible D gene, resting on 6 matching bases. This clonotype originated in a female donor in good health. The CDR3 corresponds to CASSPDGQSNQPQHF. The DNA reads as follows: TGTGCCAGCAGCCCGGACGGACAGTCCAATCAGCCCCAGCATTTT.